The 24 T cell receptor beta chains reported below all come from one sample, sequenced in a study of blood T cell repertoires in COVID-19. Clones were sequenced by immunoSEQ multiplex PCR, and TCRdb holds only the in-frame ones, with some missing. The sample shows 320,000 or so clones, about 87% of them seen only once. Sequenced sample: PBMCs or T cells enriched from blood (not recorded which). These receptor sequences come from a man younger than 45 who had recovered from COVID-19.

As regards this clone: Other DNA variants within this sample encode the same CDR3. As DNA, the CDR3 is TGTGCCAGCAGCTTGGGGACAGACTATGGCTACACCTTC. This sequence encodes CASSLGTDYGYTF. The chain carries TRBV5-6 and TRBJ1-2; D perhaps matches TRBD1 (6 bases). Deletions cut 0 bases from V and 3 bases from J, with 6 bases between. This CDR3 is 13 amino acids long. CDR1 is SGHDT and CDR2 is YYEEEE in the germline V gene.

The chain is built from TRBV10-3 and TRBJ1-3; D gene unclear. This CDR3 comprises 11 residues. CDR1 and CDR2 (germline): ENHRY, SYGVKD. Trimming left V 10 bases short and J 4 bases short, with 8 bases between. CDR3 bases: TGTGCCACGTCGGGGGGAAACACCATATATTTT. Translating gives CATSGGNTIYF.

This chain uses TRBV28 with TRBJ1-1, with a tentative D call TRBD1 (5 bases). Trimming cost V 5 bases and J 4 bases, with 11 bases left between them. Germline V gives CDR1 MDHEN, CDR2 SYDVKM. The CDR3 totals 13 residues. Written as DNA, the CDR3 is TGTGCCAGCAGTCCCCCGGGGGTCACTGAAGCTTTCTTT. Translating it yields CASSPPGVTEAFF.

This clone has just one count. The V gene is TRBV5-1, the J gene TRBJ1-1, with 8 bases lining up with TRBD1. The ends lost 4 bases at V and 3 bases at J; junction bases unmatched: 8. CDR1 and CDR2 (germline): SGHRS, YFSETQ. CDR3 length: 15 residues. The chain's CDR3 is CASSPWDRPDTEAFF. Here the CDR3 DNA reads TGCGCCAGCAGCCCGTGGGACAGGCCGGACACTGAAGCTTTCTTT.

The chain carries TRBV19 and TRBJ2-1; 10 nucleotides match TRBD2. CDR1 and CDR2 (germline): LNHDA, SQIVND (reference sequence). The CDR3 runs to 17 residues. V lost 6 bases, J lost 8 bases, and 16 bases stayed unmatched. DNA for the CDR3: TGTGCCAGTAGCCGCCCGCCTGAGCGGGGGGGTTCGGATGAGCAGTTCTTC. This sequence encodes CASSRPPERGGSDEQFF.

The rearrangement links TRBV5-1 to TRBJ2-5; 11 bases line up with TRBD1. V lost 6 bases to trimming and J lost 5 bases; unmatched junction nucleotides: 6. The length of the CDR3 is 14 residues. Germline loops: CDR1 SGHRS, CDR2 YFSETQ. CDR3 residues: CASKVDRGPETQYF. CDR3 DNA: TGCGCCAGCAAGGTGGACAGGGGGCCTGAGACCCAGTACTTC.

The chain employs TRBV11-3 and TRBJ2-5; possible D gene TRBD2, 6 bases. V dropped 1 base and J dropped 5 bases, with 8 bases sitting between them. CDR3 size: 13 residues. CDR1 and CDR2 from the germline V gene are SGHNT and YENEEA. The CDR3 nucleotides read TGTGCCAGCAGCTTAGTCCGGGGGGAGACCCAGTACTTC. Translating it yields CASSLVRGETQYF.

This chain uses TRBV28 with TRBJ2-7, with D possibly being TRBD2 (5 bases). Between the trimmed V and J ends, which lost 3 bases and 2 bases, there was a span of 8 bases. Germline CDR1 is MDHEN and CDR2 is SYDVKM. The CDR3 has 13 amino acids. The chain's CDR3 is CASSFGRAYEQYF. CDR3 bases: TGTGCCAGCAGTTTCGGGCGGGCCTACGAGCAGTACTTC.

V gene TRBV14 combines with J gene TRBJ1-1; a weak D match, TRBD1 (5 bases). Germline V CDR1 and CDR2: SGHDN, FVKESK. V lost 1 base, J lost 4 bases, and 13 bases lay in between. The CDR3 has 15 amino acids. In DNA form, the CDR3 reads TGTGCCAGCAGCCAAGGAGGGGACTGGGTCACTGAAGCTTTCTTT. As protein: CASSQGGDWVTEAFF.

This chain links TRBV6-5 with TRBJ2-5; D perhaps matches TRBD1 (5 bases). The V gene lost 6 bases and the J gene lost 4 bases, with 18 bases spanning the gap. The CDR3 runs 15 residues. CDR1 and CDR2 from the germline V gene are MNHEY and SVGAGI. CDR3 sequence reads: CASSRWGRDGETQYF. CDR3 DNA sequence: TGTGCCAGCAGCCGCTGGGGCAGGGATGGAGAGACCCAGTACTTC.

This clone was counted only a few times. CDR3 in amino acids: CASSIEVGGPYEQYF. Here the CDR3 DNA reads TGTGCCAGTAGTATAGAAGTAGGGGGACCTTACGAGCAGTACTTC. This chain joins TRBV19 and TRBJ2-7, with D possibly TRBD1 on 6 matching bases. The V end was cut by 0 bases, the J end by 4 bases, with 13 bases between. The CDR3 covers 15 residues. The germline CDR1 and CDR2 sequences are LNHDA and SQIVND (reference sequence).

The rearrangement uses TRBV5-4 and TRBJ1-3; 9 nucleotides match TRBD1. The germline CDR1 and CDR2 sequences are SGHNT and YYREEE (reference sequence). With V trimmed by 4 bases and J by 3 bases, 5 bases remained unmatched. The CDR3 contains 15 residues. The chain's CDR3 is CASSQTGGIGNTIYF. The CDR3 DNA sequence: TGTGCCAGCAGCCAGACAGGGGGGATTGGAAACACCATATATTTT.

J is TRBJ1-2 and V is TRBV28; 9 bases align to TRBD1. The junction had 4 bases not matched to a gene; V was cut back by 4 bases and J by 4 bases. Germline CDR1 reads MDHEN; CDR2 reads SYDVKM. CDR3 length equals 14 residues. CDR3 protein: CASSSPGQGYGYTF. CDR3 bases: TGTGCCAGCAGTTCTCCGGGACAGGGCTATGGCTACACCTTC.

The rearrangement links TRBV7-3 to TRBJ2-7; 7 bases agree with TRBD1. Trimming took 2 bases from V and 1 from J; bases not matched to a gene: 2. This CDR3 contains 14 residues. Per the germline V gene, CDR1 is SGHTA and CDR2 is FQGTGA. The CDR3 spells CASSLDRESYEQYF. In DNA, the CDR3 is TGTGCCAGCAGCTTAGACAGGGAATCCTACGAGCAGTACTTC. The whole variable domain, remainder taken from reference TRBV7-3 and TRBJ2-7, is GAGVSQTPSNKVTEKGKYVELRCDPISGHTALYWYRQSLGQGPEFLIYFQGTGAADDSGLPNDRFFAVRPEGSVSTLKIQRTERGDSAVYLCASSLDRESYEQYFGPGTRLTVT.

The V call is TRBV6-1, the J call TRBJ1-1; D is unclear. The V gene's germline CDR1 is MNHNS and CDR2 SASEGT. The CDR3 contains 14 residues. V was trimmed by 0 bases and J by 3 bases, leaving 8 bases between them. The CDR3 DNA reads as TGTGCCAGCAGTGAAGCGCTTCCAGACACTGAAGCTTTCTTT. It specifies CASSEALPDTEAFF.

The genes are TRBV5-6 and TRBJ2-1, with D possibly being TRBD1 (6 bases). CDR1 and CDR2 (germline): SGHDT, YYEEEE. Trimming shortened V by 6 bases and J by 2 bases, and 12 bases separated the two germline ends. The CDR3 spans 14 residues. This CDR3 is CASTEGGTYNEQFF. In nucleotides, the CDR3 is TGTGCCAGCACCGAAGGGGGAACCTACAATGAGCAGTTCTTC.

This chain links TRBV5-6 with TRBJ1-1; TRBD1 matches at 7 bases. The CDR3 runs 14 residues. J lost 1 base, V lost 0 bases, and 0 bases had no gene match. The germline gives CDR1 SGHDT, CDR2 YYEEEE. CDR3 DNA: TGTGCCAGCAGCTTGGGGGACAGGAACACTGAAGCTTTCTTT. It is translated as CASSLGDRNTEAFF.

The chain combines TRBV7-8 with TRBJ2-7; 7 bases align to TRBD2. In germline, CDR1 is SGHVS, CDR2 FQNEAQ. The V gene end was trimmed by 5 bases and the J gene end by 4 bases; junction bases not matched to a gene: 2. This CDR3 region has 12 residues. DNA of the CDR3: TGTGCCAGCAGCCCCGGGGGGTACGAGCAGTACTTC. Its protein product is CASSPGGYEQYF.

CDR3 nucleotide sequence: TGTGCCAATACCCCCGGGGGTGGGGCCAACGTCCTGACTTTC. Translated, it gives CANTPGGGANVLTF. The chain combines TRBV6-5 with TRBJ2-6; D perhaps matches TRBD2 (6 bases). This CDR3 is 14 amino acids long. The germline gives CDR1 MNHEY, CDR2 SVGAGI. Trimming left V 10 bases short and J 3 bases short, with 13 bases between.

This rearrangement joins TRBV5-4 to TRBJ2-7; 7 bases agree with TRBD1. Trimming removed 0 bases from V and 0 bases from J; junction bases left unmatched: 6. The CDR3 has 16 residues. The germline CDR1 and CDR2 sequences are SGHNT and YYREEE (reference sequence). CDR3 amino acids: CASSLEGTDFSYEQYF. In nucleotides, the CDR3 is TGTGCCAGCAGCTTGGAGGGGACAGATTTCTCCTACGAGCAGTACTTC.

The chain uses TRBV19 and TRBJ2-7; D is uncertain. Trimming shortened V by 3 bases and J by 0 bases, and 9 bases separated the two germline ends. From germline, CDR1 is LNHDA and CDR2 SQIVND (reference sequence). CDR3 length equals 14 residues. DNA for the CDR3: TGTGCCAGTAGTATCCGGCAGGACTCCTACGAGCAGTACTTC. Its protein is CASSIRQDSYEQYF.

This chain uses TRBV5-1 with TRBJ2-5; weak D call: TRBD2 (5 bases). This CDR3 comprises 16 residues. Germline V gene data show CDR1 as SGHRS and CDR2 as YFSETQ. Trimming left V 4 bases short and J 0 bases short, with 16 bases between. This chain's CDR3 is CASSPGESSYQETQYF. In DNA, the CDR3 is TGCGCCAGCAGCCCCGGGGAGAGCAGCTACCAAGAGACCCAGTACTTC.

The V gene is TRBV2, the J gene TRBJ2-3; D unresolved. Germline CDR1 SNHLY, CDR2 FYNNEI. The CDR3 has 12 amino acids. V was cut by 8 bases and J by 3 bases, with 9 bases left in between. The CDR3 bases are TGTGCCAGCGGAGAGAGGACAGATACGCAGTATTTT. It translates to CASGERTDTQYF.

The chain carries TRBV7-9 and TRBJ2-7, with D possibly TRBD1 on 6 matching bases. The CDR3 totals 13 residues. V lost 2 bases and J lost 3, with 8 bases in between. Germline values: CDR1 SEHNR, CDR2 FQNEAQ (reference sequence). DNA for the CDR3: TGTGCCAGCAGCTTAACGACAGGCTACGAGCAGTACTTC. It codes for CASSLTTGYEQYF.